This T cell receptor beta chain was identified in a study of blood T cell repertoires in COVID-19. The CDR3 is 13 amino acids. Trimming cost V 6 bases and J 6 bases, with 12 bases left between them. Looked up from germline, CDR1 is MNHEY and CDR2 is SVGAGI. Original data processing: Estimates of nucleated cell counts were drawn from the amplification of reference gene primers. Sequenced by immunoSEQ multiplex PCR; TCRdb stores in-frame clones only, minus some. The V and J calls and clone size are taken from that table; D and trimming were inferred from the DNA. The profile shows tens of thousands of clones, 89% of them singletons.

The TCR sequence derives from a man between 65 and 85 years old with active or convalescent COVID-19. The chain is built from TRBV6-5 and TRBJ2-4; D perhaps matches TRBD1 (7 bases). Material for sequencing was peripheral blood. The CDR3 here is CASRGGTANIQYF. For the CDR3, the DNA is TGTGCCAGCAGAGGGGGGACAGCAAACATTCAGTACTTC.